Sequencing of this T cell receptor beta chain was carried out in a study of cytomegalovirus exposure and HLA in healthy donors. Study outcomes and limitations: The classifier reportedly diagnosed cytomegalovirus status with high specificity and sensitivity. The study recorded 164 TCR beta chains that were cytomegalovirus-associated. CMV antigen specificity of a few CMV-associated chains was confirmed in vitro. The tendency of first-cohort TCR clusters to co-occur in the roughly 110 validation repertoires was the finding of a later analysis.

On this clone itself: What it recognizes is unknown.

The table came from immunoSEQ multiplex PCR; TCRdb's copy has only in-frame clones and leaves some out. The sample shows about 240,000 clones, roughly 86% of them seen only once. The CDR3 is made up of 15 amino acids. Germline V gene lookup returns CDR1 MNHNY and CDR2 SVGAGI (reference sequence). The ends lost 4 bases at V and 3 bases at J; junction bases unmatched: 7. This receptor was obtained from a woman aged 30 to 39 in good health and CMV-seropositive. The material sequenced was PBMCs. The J gene is TRBJ2-7, the V gene TRBV6-6; 9 bases align to TRBD1. The CDR3 bases are TGTGCCAGCAGTTTCTTAACAGGGGGCGGCTACGAGCAGTACTTC. This gives the protein CASSFLTGGGYEQYF.